These 27 T cell receptor beta chains were sequenced from one sample in a study of T cells in Graves' hyperthyroidism and ophthalmopathy. TCR beta CDR3 sequences were amplified from RNA transcripts. Using the HTBI primer set, a first-round RT-PCR was run on the TCR CDR3. TCRdb passed the multiplex PCR reads through MiXCR, listing each CDR3 protein once. The sample lists about 560,000 distinct CDR3 sequences, over 15% occurring once. The sequencing sample was made of blood. These receptors all stem from a woman in her late teens or twenties with Graves' hyperthyroidism.

This rearrangement joins TRBV5-1 to TRBJ2-1; 7 bases line up with TRBD2. The V gene's germline CDR1 is SGHRS and CDR2 YFSETQ. The V segment lost 3 bases and the J segment 5 bases; nucleotides outside the gene matches: 5. The CDR3 has 14 amino acids. The CDR3 loop reads CASSYPRGDNEQFF. CDR3 nucleotide sequence: TGCGCCAGCAGCTACCCCCGGGGGGACAATGAGCAGTTCTTC.

This chain uses TRBV24-1 with TRBJ2-1; 7 positions match TRBD2. This CDR3 spans 14 amino acids. The germline gives CDR1 KGHDR, CDR2 SFDVKD. After removal of 6 bases from V and 5 bases from J, the junction contained 6 bases not matched to a gene. DNA of the CDR3: TGTGCCACCAGTCCACTTGGGACTAACAATGAGCAGTTCTTC. It yields the protein CATSPLGTNNEQFF.

This clonotype is a singleton in its sample. The CDR3 loop reads CASGASAGANVLTF. The CDR3 DNA sequence: TGTGCCAGCGGGGCCTCGGCTGGGGCCAACGTCCTGACTTTC. The chain combines TRBV14 with TRBJ2-6; a weak D match, TRBD1 (5 bases). This CDR3 spans 14 amino acids. Deletions cut 8 bases from V and 2 bases from J, with 10 bases between. Germline lookup yields CDR1 SGHDN and CDR2 FVKESK.

This clonotype was counted only a few times. This chain joins TRBV6-2 or TRBV6-3 and TRBJ1-5; a weak D match, TRBD1 (6 bases). The CDR3 totals 13 residues. Germline assignment: CDR1 MNHEY and CDR2 SVGEGT. The V and J ends lost 8 bases and 3 bases respectively, with 11 bases between them. CDR3: CASGYRDNQPQHF. The CDR3 nucleotides read TGTGCCAGCGGCTACAGGGACAATCAGCCCCAGCATTTT.

This clonotype has ten or more counts. The genes are TRBV10-1 and TRBJ2-3; 7 nucleotides agree with TRBD2. From germline, CDR1 is WNHNN and CDR2 SYGVQD (reference sequence). Unmatched junction bases numbered 3, after V lost 0 bases and J lost 0 bases. The CDR3 has 16 amino acids. The CDR3 DNA reads as TGCGCCAGCAGTGAGTCGAGCGGGGTGAGCACAGATACGCAGTATTTT. Amino acid sequence: CASSESSGVSTDTQYF.

This clonotype was observed once. The junction does not match germline at one end; this may be a read error. The chain uses TRBV12-3 or TRBV12-4 and TRBJ2-5; D is unclear. This CDR3 is 14 amino acids long. CDR3 in amino acids: CASSFERTQETRYF. The CDR3 coding sequence is TGTGCCAGCAGTTTTGAGCGTACGCAAGAGACCCGGTACTTC.

The chain joins TRBV6-1 to TRBJ2-1; the match to TRBD2 covers 8 bases. Germline loops: CDR1 MNHNS, CDR2 SASEGT. The CDR3 runs to 15 residues. V lost 6 bases and J lost 7; bases outside the gene matches: 11. The CDR3 DNA is TGTGCCAGCAGCCAATCGGGAGGGCCGGGAAATGAGCAGTTCTTC. The encoded protein is CASSQSGGPGNEQFF.

Details on this clonotype: In this CDR3 the conserved last residue, phenylalanine or tryptophan, is missing, so a read error is likely. V and J are TRBV2 and TRBJ2-4, with a possible D match to TRBD1 (6 bases). V lost 4 bases, J lost 0 bases, and 16 bases lay in between. The CDR3 loop spans 17 amino acids. Germline assignment: CDR1 SNHLY and CDR2 FYNNEI. The CDR3 sequence: CASSVFGQKLAKNIQYL. CDR3 DNA: TGTGCCAGCAGTGTGTTTGGACAGAAACTAGCCAAAAACATTCAGTACCTC.

The chain combines TRBV5-6 with TRBJ2-7; the D gene is possibly TRBD1 (5 bases). V was cut by 4 bases and J by 2 bases, with 16 bases left in between. Germline V gene lookup returns CDR1 SGHDT and CDR2 YYEEEE. The CDR3 sequence is 15 residues long. The CDR3 DNA follows: TGTGCCAGCAGCCCGAAGACAGCTGCCACCTACGAGCAGTACTTC. It translates to CASSPKTAATYEQYF.

This chain uses TRBV6-1 with TRBJ2-7; D remains ambiguous. The V end lost 8 bases, the J end lost 2 bases, and 16 bases lay between the germline ends. The CDR3 runs 14 residues. The V gene's germline CDR1 is MNHNS and CDR2 SASEGT. As DNA, the CDR3 is TGTGCCAGCGGAGTTTTGACCACCCCCTACGAGCAGTACTTC. Its protein product is CASGVLTTPYEQYF.

DNA for the CDR3: TGTGCCAGCAGCTACCGTCATAAACTATGGGGCAGTACGAATTCACCCCTCCACTTT. Protein product: CASSYRHKLWGSTNSPLHF. The V gene is TRBV7-3, the J gene TRBJ1-6; weak D call: TRBD1 (5 bases). This CDR3 contains 19 residues. Between the trimmed V and J ends, which lost 4 bases and 7 bases, there was a span of 26 bases. CDR1 and CDR2 (germline): SGHTA, FQGTGA.

This clonotype showed up just a few times. This chain joins TRBV15 and TRBJ1-1, with D tentatively TRBD1 (5 bases). Germline CDR1 LNHNV, CDR2 YYDKDF (reference sequence). Deletions cut 4 bases from V and 3 bases from J, with 9 bases between. The CDR3 spans 13 residues. For the CDR3, the DNA is TGTGCCACCAGCATATTCAGGGACACTGAAGCTTTCTTT. Protein: CATSIFRDTEAFF.

This clonotype has a single count. The V call is TRBV24-1, the J call TRBJ2-1; TRBD2 aligns across 10 bases. After removal of 8 bases from V and 7 bases from J, the junction contained 7 bases not matched to a gene. The CDR3 extends over 14 amino acids. Germline CDR1 is KGHDR and CDR2 is SFDVKD. The CDR3 protein is CATTASGRGNEQFF. As DNA, the CDR3 is TGTGCCACCACTGCTAGCGGGAGAGGGAATGAGCAGTTCTTC.

The V call is TRBV12-5, the J call TRBJ2-3; the match to TRBD2 covers 12 bases. This CDR3 has 14 residues. Germline V CDR1 and CDR2: LGHNT, FRNRAP. Trimming cost V 6 bases and J 4 bases; bases outside gene matches: 2. Here the CDR3 reads CASGTSGGSDTQYF. CDR3 nucleotide sequence: TGTGCTAGTGGGACTAGCGGGGGATCAGATACGCAGTATTTT.

This clonotype was seen only a few times. The CDR3 region has the DNA TGTGCCAGCAGAGACAGGGTTATTGGAAACACCATATATTTT. Its protein product is CASRDRVIGNTIYF. The rearrangement links TRBV6-1 to TRBJ1-3; 7 bases map to TRBD1. This CDR3 has 14 residues. The trim removed 6 bases at V and 3 bases at J, leaving 5 bases unmatched. Germline lookup yields CDR1 MNHNS and CDR2 SASEGT.

This clonotype came up a few times. This chain links TRBV24-1 with TRBJ1-2, with 7 bases identical to TRBD1. Germline loops: CDR1 KGHDR, CDR2 SFDVKD. The CDR3 has 13 amino acids. The V and J ends lost 7 bases and 8 bases, in that order; junction bases with no gene match: 9. The CDR3, as DNA: TGTGCCACCAGCCTGACAGGGACGGAAGGCTACACCTTC. Its translation: CATSLTGTEGYTF.

At least ten counts were recorded for this clonotype. CDR3 sequence (DNA): TGTGCCAGCAGTCCACGGGGGAGGGGCTCCTATGGCTACACCTTC. It yields the protein CASSPRGRGSYGYTF. The V gene is TRBV12-3 or TRBV12-4, the J gene TRBJ1-2; possible D gene TRBD1, 5 bases. V was shortened by 5 bases and J by 4 bases, with 17 bases between the two germline ends. The CDR3 has 15 residues.

This clonotype has a count of ten or more. This chain connects TRBV28 to TRBJ1-1, with 7 bases aligning to TRBD1. After removal of 2 bases from V and 6 bases from J, the junction contained 15 bases not matched to a gene. Germline CDR1 and CDR2: MDHEN and SYDVKM. This CDR3 has 17 residues. Here the CDR3 DNA reads TGTGCCAGCAGTTTACCCCTGGGACAGCCACTACTCCCTGAAGCTTTCTTT. This encodes CASSLPLGQPLLPEAFF.

This clonotype was found many times. The V gene is TRBV20-1, the J gene TRBJ2-5, with 11 bases fitting TRBD2. The germline gives CDR1 DFQATT, CDR2 SNEGSKA (reference sequence). This CDR3 has 14 amino acids. Trimming removed 6 bases from V and 4 bases from J; junction bases left unmatched: 7. CDR3 amino acids: CSAASGRISETQYF. The DNA for the CDR3 is TGCAGTGCCGCTAGCGGGAGGATTTCAGAGACCCAGTACTTC.

This clonotype was seen repeatedly, ten times or more. The rearrangement uses TRBV12-3 or TRBV12-4 and TRBJ2-7; the D gene could be TRBD1 or TRBD2 (5 bases each). The CDR3 has 12 amino acids. V lost 10 bases, J lost 6 bases, and 16 bases lay in between. This CDR3 is CATSGPSLEQYF. CDR3 coding DNA: TGTGCCACCTCGGGACCCTCCCTCGAGCAGTACTTC.

This clonotype was detected only a few times. Germline and junction disagree at one end, which may indicate a read error. The V call is TRBV28, the J call TRBJ1-5; D is unresolved. Germline CDR1 reads MDHEN; CDR2 reads SYDVKM. The CDR3 is 16 amino acids. Here the CDR3 DNA reads TGTGCCAGCAGTATATCCGGACTAGCACGCAATCAGCCCCGGCATTTT. It codes for CASSISGLARNQPRHF.

The table lists this clonotype with many counts. The chain recombines TRBV20-1 with TRBJ2-5, with 10 nucleotides matching TRBD2. J was trimmed by 4 bases and V by 0 bases; bases with no gene match: 2. The CDR3 has 14 amino acids. Germline V gene lookup returns CDR1 DFQATT and CDR2 SNEGSKA (reference sequence). The CDR3 coding sequence is TGCAGTGCTAGAGATCCTAGCGGGGGAGAGACCCAGTACTTC. Amino acid sequence: CSARDPSGGETQYF.

This chain connects TRBV5-1 to TRBJ2-2, with TRBD1 identical over 10 bases. V shed 2 bases and J 5 bases; nucleotides not matched to a gene: 12. This CDR3 is built from 18 residues. CDR1 SGHRS and CDR2 YFSETQ come from the germline V gene. This CDR3 is CASSFWGQTGGATGELFF. In DNA, the CDR3 is TGCGCCAGCAGCTTCTGGGGTCAGACAGGGGGCGCAACCGGGGAGCTGTTTTTT.

This clonotype came up many times. J is TRBJ2-1 and V is TRBV20-1; D is undetermined. Germline CDR1 reads DFQATT; CDR2 reads SNEGSKA (reference sequence). This CDR3 comprises 14 residues. V shed 3 bases and J shed 4 bases, with 13 bases lying between them. The CDR3 DNA sequence: TGCAGTGCTAGCGGAGCAGATATTTACAATGAGCAGTTCTTC. Its protein is CSASGADIYNEQFF.

CDR3 DNA sequence: TGTGCCACTCTAGCGGGAGGGCCCGATGAGCAGTTCTTC. It specifies CATLAGGPDEQFF. J is TRBJ2-1 and V is TRBV6-2 or TRBV6-3, with 12 bases matching TRBD2. The junction had 6 bases not matched to a gene; V was cut back by 10 bases and J by 8 bases. CDR1 is MNHEY, CDR2 SVGEGT, per germline. The CDR3 covers 13 residues.

At least ten counts were recorded for this clonotype. The chain recombines TRBV5-1 with TRBJ1-4; D ambiguous. The CDR3 extends over 15 amino acids. Between the trimmed V and J ends, which lost 5 bases and 6 bases, there was a span of 17 bases. The germline V gene encodes CDR1 SGHRS and CDR2 YFSETQ. This CDR3 is CASSRKNGVDEKLFF. Here the CDR3 DNA reads TGCGCCAGCAGTCGGAAGAATGGGGTGGATGAAAAACTGTTTTTT.

This clonotype has only a few counts. The rearrangement links TRBV3-1 to TRBJ1-2, with a weak D call TRBD1 (5 bases). CDR3 length: 14 residues. Trimming took 4 bases from V and 4 from J, leaving 13 bases between them. Looked up from germline, CDR1 is LGHDT and CDR2 is YNNKEL (reference sequence). The DNA for the CDR3 is TGTGCCAGCAGCCCACAGGCGGTATTCTATGGCTACACCTTC. The encoded protein is CASSPQAVFYGYTF.